Shown below are 21 T cell receptor beta chains from a single sample sequenced in a study of cytomegalovirus exposure and HLA in healthy donors. With 60 Vbeta and 13 Jbeta primers, the PCR was carried out. The protocol was immunoSEQ multiplex PCR, while the TCRdb copy is restricted to in-frame clones and leaves out a portion. Found here are about 120,000 clones, approximately 83% of them singletons; the top ten hold approximately 3.8%. What was sequenced was PBMCs. These receptors were collected from a middle-aged woman in good health and CMV-seropositive.

The chain combines TRBV7-9 with TRBJ2-2; 9 bases are shared with TRBD1. CDR3 length: 16 residues. The junction had 2 bases not matched to a gene; V was cut back by 0 bases and J by 3 bases. Germline assignment: CDR1 SEHNR and CDR2 FQNEAQ (reference sequence). CDR3 protein: CASSLAGTGYTGELFF. DNA of the CDR3: TGTGCCAGCAGCTTAGCCGGGACAGGGTACACCGGGGAGCTGTTTTTT.

The chain combines TRBV11-2 with TRBJ2-2; D is possibly TRBD1 (5 bases). The V and J ends lost 2 bases and 4 bases respectively, with 8 bases between them. Germline V gene lookup returns CDR1 SGHAT and CDR2 FQNNGV. The CDR3 has 14 amino acids. CDR3 nucleotides: TGTGCCAGCAGCTTAAGTGGGGCCACCGGGGAGCTGTTTTTT. It codes for CASSLSGATGELFF.

The rearrangement links TRBV19 to TRBJ1-4; 7 bases are a match to TRBD1. With 8 bases clipped from V and 5 bases from J, the junction kept 11 bases outside the gene matches. Germline CDR1 and CDR2: LNHDA and SQIVND (reference sequence). This CDR3 has 15 amino acids. The CDR3 nucleotides read TGTGCCAGTGGGTCCCGTCGGGACAGCAATGAAAAACTGTTTTTT. The encoded protein is CASGSRRDSNEKLFF.

The chain recombines TRBV6-5 with TRBJ2-1; D uncertain. Germline V gives CDR1 MNHEY, CDR2 SVGAGI. CDR3 length equals 12 residues. V gave up 0 bases and J gave up 7 bases, with 4 bases separating them. CDR3 loop: CASSYSGNEQFF. CDR3 bases: TGTGCCAGCAGTTACTCCGGGAATGAGCAGTTCTTC.

This clone was observed a handful of times. This chain connects TRBV25-1 to TRBJ1-1; D ambiguous. Between the trimmed V and J ends, which lost 4 bases and 0 bases, there was a span of 3 bases. The length of the CDR3 is 12 residues. From germline, CDR1 is MGHDK and CDR2 SYGVNS. The DNA for the CDR3 is TGTGCCAGCAGTGCAGTGAACACTGAAGCTTTCTTT. Translating gives CASSAVNTEAFF.

This sequence joins TRBV19 and TRBJ2-3; 7 bases line up with TRBD2. V was clipped by 5 bases and J by 2 bases; unmatched bases: 13. The CDR3 spans 17 residues. CDR1 and CDR2 from the germline V gene are LNHDA and SQIVND (reference sequence). The CDR3 spells CASSFLLPRGYTDTQYF. The DNA for the CDR3 is TGTGCCAGTAGTTTCCTCCTGCCGCGGGGGTACACAGATACGCAGTATTTT.

The chain combines TRBV28 with TRBJ2-5; TRBD1 might be the D (5 bases). The V end was cut by 3 bases, the J end by 12 bases, with 11 bases between. This CDR3 has 11 amino acids. Germline lookup yields CDR1 MDHEN and CDR2 SYDVKM. The CDR3 DNA reads as TGTGCCAGCAGTTTGGGGCTTGTTGAGTACTTC. Its translation is CASSLGLVEYF. The full variable domain, completed using reference TRBV28 and TRBJ2-5, is DVKVTQSSRYLVKRTGEKVFLECVQDMDHENMFWYRQDPGLGLRLIYFSYDVKMKEKGDIPEGYSVSREKKERFSLILESASTNQTSMYLCASSLGLVEYFGPGTRLLVL.

The chain uses TRBV30 and TRBJ1-1; TRBD1 aligns across 7 bases. V dropped 0 bases and J dropped 3; count of bases not matched to a gene: 7. The V gene's germline CDR1 is GTSNPN and CDR2 SVGIG (reference sequence). The CDR3 is 15 amino acids. In DNA, the CDR3 is TGTGCCTGGAGTGTTAAGACAGGGTGGTACACTGAAGCTTTCTTT. It translates to CAWSVKTGWYTEAFF.

This sequence joins TRBV11-2 and TRBJ2-1; 14 positions agree with TRBD2. There are 15 residues in the CDR3. The V gene's germline CDR1 is SGHAT and CDR2 FQNNGV. Trimming cost V 4 bases and J 8 bases; bases outside gene matches: 4. The CDR3 spells CASSSGLAGGDEQFF. Here the CDR3 DNA reads TGTGCCAGCAGCTCCGGACTAGCGGGAGGCGATGAGCAGTTCTTC.

The rearrangement links TRBV30 to TRBJ2-1, with 8 bases fitting TRBD2. CDR3 length: 13 amino acids. CDR1 is GTSNPN, CDR2 SVGIG, per germline (reference sequence). With 1 base clipped from V and 9 bases from J, the junction kept 5 bases outside the gene matches. CDR3 loop: CAWSGGLGVEQFF. The CDR3 DNA reads as TGTGCCTGGAGTGGGGGACTAGGCGTTGAGCAGTTCTTC.

The chain employs TRBV14 and TRBJ2-7; D gene unclear. Trimming removed 5 bases at V and 6 bases at J, with 5 bases between. CDR1 is SGHDN, CDR2 FVKESK, per germline. CDR3 size: 10 residues. As DNA, the CDR3 is TGTGCCAGCAGCAGAGGCGAGCAGTACTTC. It specifies CASSRGEQYF.

The V call is TRBV28, the J call TRBJ2-7; the D is unclear. The germline V and J ends were trimmed by 2 bases and 3 bases, with 17 bases remaining between them. The germline CDR1 and CDR2 sequences are MDHEN and SYDVKM. This CDR3 contains 16 residues. CDR3 protein: CASSLLCPGPFYEQYF. The CDR3 nucleotides are TGTGCCAGCAGTTTACTTTGTCCGGGTCCCTTCTACGAGCAGTACTTC. The variable domain in full, completed from reference TRBV28 and TRBJ2-7, reads DVKVTQSSRYLVKRTGEKVFLECVQDMDHENMFWYRQDPGLGLRLIYFSYDVKMKEKGDIPEGYSVSREKKERFSLILESASTNQTSMYLCASSLLCPGPFYEQYFGPGTRLTVT.

The chain is built from TRBV4-1 and TRBJ1-2, with 8 bases fitting TRBD1. Germline V gives CDR1 MGHRA, CDR2 YSYEKL. V lost 0 bases to trimming and J lost 5 bases; unmatched junction nucleotides: 14. The CDR3 has 18 residues. In nucleotides, the CDR3 is TGCGCCAGCAGCCAAGATAGCCAGGCTGGACAGGGCGGGTATGGCTACACCTTC. Protein product: CASSQDSQAGQGGYGYTF.

J is TRBJ1-2 and V is TRBV2; D perhaps matches TRBD1 (6 bases). The germline V gene has CDR1 SNHLY and CDR2 FYNNEI. There are 14 residues in the CDR3. The V gene lost 6 bases and the J gene lost 0 bases, with 11 bases spanning the gap. This CDR3 reads CASRGTSTNYGYTF. The CDR3, as DNA: TGTGCCAGCAGGGGGACAAGTACTAACTATGGCTACACCTTC.

The chain carries TRBV5-6 and TRBJ2-7; D may be TRBD2 (5 bases). The CDR3 is 13 residues long. V shed 2 bases and J shed 2 bases, with 8 bases lying between them. Germline V gene data show CDR1 as SGHDT and CDR2 as YYEEEE. The CDR3 is CASSFQEAYEQYF. CDR3 coding DNA: TGTGCCAGCAGCTTCCAGGAGGCCTACGAGCAGTACTTC. The full variable domain, its missing parts supplied by reference TRBV5-6 and TRBJ2-7, is DAGVTQSPTHLIKTRGQQVTLRCSPKSGHDTVSWYQQALGQGPQFIFQYYEEEERQRGNFPDRFSGHQFPNYSSELNVNALLLGDSALYLCASSFQEAYEQYFGPGTRLTVT.

The chain is built from TRBV21-1 and TRBJ2-7; TRBD1 is the table's D call, not checked against the DNA. TRBV21-1 is classified as a pseudogene. This CDR3 is built from 19 residues. The CDR3 region is CASSPLVRGSRLNSYEQYF. CDR3 sequence (DNA): TGTGCCAGCAGCCCCCTTGTAAGGGGGAGCAGGCTCAACTCCTACGAGCAGTACTTC.

The V call is TRBV15, the J call TRBJ1-4, with D uncertain. The CDR3 length is 13 residues. The V and J ends lost 11 bases and 4 bases respectively, with 14 bases between them. Germline assignment: CDR1 LNHNV and CDR2 YYDKDF (reference sequence). The CDR3 spells CAAGRRLNEKLFF. For the CDR3, the DNA is TGTGCCGCGGGCAGAAGACTTAATGAAAAACTGTTTTTT.

V and J are TRBV2 and TRBJ1-1; 9 bases match TRBD1. V was clipped by 2 bases and J by 7 bases; unmatched bases: 2. There are 13 residues in the CDR3. Germline V gene lookup returns CDR1 SNHLY and CDR2 FYNNEI. The CDR3 DNA follows: TGTGCCAGCAGTGAACACAGGGGGCTTGAAGCTTTCTTT. Amino acid sequence: CASSEHRGLEAFF. The whole variable domain, filled in from reference TRBV2 and TRBJ1-1, reads EPEVTQTPSHQVTQMGQEVILRCVPISNHLYFYWYRQILGQKVEFLVSFYNNEISEKSEIFDDQFSVERPDGSNFTLKIRSTKLEDSAMYFCASSEHRGLEAFFGQGTRLTVV.

The chain combines TRBV6-5 with TRBJ2-2; D gene uncertain. The CDR3 sequence is 11 residues long. V was shortened by 8 bases and J by 3 bases, with 4 bases between the two germline ends. CDR1 and CDR2 (germline): MNHEY, SVGAGI. Written as DNA, the CDR3 is TGTGCCAGCCGGGACACCGGGGAGCTGTTTTTT. It specifies CASRDTGELFF.

The V gene is TRBV18, the J gene TRBJ1-1, with 7 bases matching TRBD1. The germline V gene encodes CDR1 KGHSH and CDR2 LQKENI. The J segment lost 0 bases and the V segment lost 1 base, leaving 8 bases of the junction unmatched. The length of the CDR3 is 17 residues. The CDR3 protein is CASSPRGTVAVNTEAFF. The CDR3 DNA sequence: TGTGCCAGCTCACCACGAGGGACAGTAGCGGTGAACACTGAAGCTTTCTTT.

The chain is built from TRBV23-1 and TRBJ2-5; a weak D match, TRBD2 (6 bases). TRBV23-1 is an ORF, and what it does is uncertain. The length of the CDR3 is 14 residues. V shed 8 bases and J shed 5 bases, with 18 bases lying between them. Here the CDR3 reads CASHGERGGETQYF. In DNA form, the CDR3 reads TGCGCCAGCCATGGGGAACGAGGAGGGGAGACCCAGTACTTC.